This TCR beta chain stems from a study of blood T cell repertoires in COVID-19. CDR3 length: 15 residues. Trimming cost V 0 bases and J 10 bases; bases outside gene matches: 9. Germline V CDR1 and CDR2: SGHRS, YFSETQ. Original processing notes: Reference gene primer amplification gave nucleated cell count estimates. This table comes from immunoSEQ multiplex PCR, and its TCRdb copy is limited to in-frame clones, with some not included. The D gene and trimming were derived from the DNA, and the V and J assignments and clone size from that table. There are approximately 300,000 clones in the sample; about 85% occur only once, and 0.87% lies in the top ten.

The chain employs TRBV5-1 and TRBJ1-2, with TRBD1 matching over 10 bases. Sequencing input: peripheral blood. This receptor was obtained from a human donor with COVID-19, enrolled during active disease. The donor label of this sample is uncertain. The CDR3 reads CASSLGRGTGDIYTF. Written as DNA, the CDR3 is TGCGCCAGCAGCTTGGGGCGCGGGACAGGGGACATCTACACCTTC.